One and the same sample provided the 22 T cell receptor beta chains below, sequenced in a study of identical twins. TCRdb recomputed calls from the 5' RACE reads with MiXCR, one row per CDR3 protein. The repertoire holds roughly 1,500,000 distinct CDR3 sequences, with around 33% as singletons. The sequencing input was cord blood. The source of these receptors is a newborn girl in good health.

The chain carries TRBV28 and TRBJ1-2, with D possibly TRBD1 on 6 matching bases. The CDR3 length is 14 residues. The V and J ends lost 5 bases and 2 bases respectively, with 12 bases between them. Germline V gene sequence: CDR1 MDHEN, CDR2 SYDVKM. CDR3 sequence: CASSQVDRNYGYTF. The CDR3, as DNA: TGTGCCAGCAGTCAGGTGGACAGAAACTATGGCTACACCTTC.

The CDR3 sequence: CSARLTGAMNTEAFF. The CDR3 DNA sequence: TGCAGTGCTAGGCTCACAGGGGCTATGAACACTGAAGCTTTCTTT. The gene calls are TRBV20-1 and TRBJ1-1, with 7 bases matching TRBD1. The CDR3 totals 15 residues. Germline assignment: CDR1 DFQATT and CDR2 SNEGSKA (reference sequence). V lost 3 bases, J lost 0 bases, and 7 bases stayed unmatched.

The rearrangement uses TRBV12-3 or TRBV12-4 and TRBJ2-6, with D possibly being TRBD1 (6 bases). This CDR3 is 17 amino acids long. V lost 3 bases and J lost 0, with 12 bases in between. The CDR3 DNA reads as TGTGCCAGCAGTTTGGACAGTTCTCGCTCTGGGGCCAACGTCCTGACTTTC. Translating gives CASSLDSSRSGANVLTF.

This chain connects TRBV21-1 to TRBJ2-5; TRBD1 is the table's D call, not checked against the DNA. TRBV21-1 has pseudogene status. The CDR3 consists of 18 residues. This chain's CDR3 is CASSKENRVTAAQETQYF. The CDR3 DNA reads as TGTGCCAGCAGCAAGGAGAACCGGGTTACGGCTGCCCAAGAGACCCAGTACTTC.

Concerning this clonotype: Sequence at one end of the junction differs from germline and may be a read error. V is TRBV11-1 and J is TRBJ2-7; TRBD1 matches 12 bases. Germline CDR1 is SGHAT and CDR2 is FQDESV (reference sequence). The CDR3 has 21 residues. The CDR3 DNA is TGTGCCAGCGGCTTATTCGGGGCCGCGGGACAGGGGGCCAGAGTCTCCTACGAGCAGTACTTC. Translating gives CASGLFGAAGQGARVSYEQYF.

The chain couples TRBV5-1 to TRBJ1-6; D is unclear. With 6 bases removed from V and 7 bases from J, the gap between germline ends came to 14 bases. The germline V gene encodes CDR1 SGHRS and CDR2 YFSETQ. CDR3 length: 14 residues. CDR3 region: CASTPGFRNSPLHF. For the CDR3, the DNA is TGCGCCAGCACTCCGGGTTTTAGGAATTCACCCCTCCACTTT. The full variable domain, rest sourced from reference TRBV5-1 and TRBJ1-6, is KAGVTQTPRYLIKTRGQQVTLSCSPISGHRSVSWYQQTPGQGLQFLFEYFSETQRNKGNFPGRFSGRQFSNSRSEMNVSTLELGDSALYLCASTPGFRNSPLHFGNGTRLTVT.

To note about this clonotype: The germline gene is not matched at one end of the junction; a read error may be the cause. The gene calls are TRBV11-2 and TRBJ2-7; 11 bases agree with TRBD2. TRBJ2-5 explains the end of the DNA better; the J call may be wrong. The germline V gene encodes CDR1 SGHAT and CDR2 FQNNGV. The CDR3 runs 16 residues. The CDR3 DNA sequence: TGTGCCAGCAGCTTAGATCTAGCGGGGGGCCAAGGGACCCAGTACTTC. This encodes CASSLDLAGGQGTQYF.

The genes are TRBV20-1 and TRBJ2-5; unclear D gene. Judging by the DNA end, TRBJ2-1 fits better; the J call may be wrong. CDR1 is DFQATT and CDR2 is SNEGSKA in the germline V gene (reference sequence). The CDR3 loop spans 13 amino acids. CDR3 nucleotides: TGCAGTGCTGGAAAGATACGGCAAGAGACCCAGTTCTTC. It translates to CSAGKIRQETQFF.

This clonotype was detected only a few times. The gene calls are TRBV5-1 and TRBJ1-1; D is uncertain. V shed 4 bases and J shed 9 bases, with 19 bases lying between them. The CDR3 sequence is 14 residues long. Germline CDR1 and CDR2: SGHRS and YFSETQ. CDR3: CASSLERSGYQAFF. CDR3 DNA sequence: TGCGCCAGCAGCCTGGAGAGGTCTGGTTACCAAGCTTTCTTT.

The CDR3 coding sequence is TGCGCCAGCAGCTTGGTTACAGGGCCAGGCTACGAGCAGTACTTC. It translates to CASSLVTGPGYEQYF. J is TRBJ2-7 and V is TRBV5-1; a weak D match, TRBD1 (6 bases). V was pared by 0 bases and J by 3 bases, with 13 bases between. The CDR3 loop spans 15 amino acids. Germline values: CDR1 SGHRS, CDR2 YFSETQ.

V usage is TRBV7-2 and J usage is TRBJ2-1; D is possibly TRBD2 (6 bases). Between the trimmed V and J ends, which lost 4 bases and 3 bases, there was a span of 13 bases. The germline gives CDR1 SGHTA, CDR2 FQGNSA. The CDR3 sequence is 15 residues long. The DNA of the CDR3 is TGTGCCAGCAGCTCCCCGTGGGGGGTCTACAATGAGCAGTTCTTC. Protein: CASSSPWGVYNEQFF.

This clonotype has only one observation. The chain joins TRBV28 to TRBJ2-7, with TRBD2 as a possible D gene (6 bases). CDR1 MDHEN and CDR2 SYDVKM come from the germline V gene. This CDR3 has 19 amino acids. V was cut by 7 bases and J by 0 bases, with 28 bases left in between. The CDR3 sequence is CASTTRDSAEHRSSYEQYF. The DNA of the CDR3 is TGTGCCAGCACCACCCGGGACTCAGCCGAACATAGGAGCTCCTACGAGCAGTACTTC.

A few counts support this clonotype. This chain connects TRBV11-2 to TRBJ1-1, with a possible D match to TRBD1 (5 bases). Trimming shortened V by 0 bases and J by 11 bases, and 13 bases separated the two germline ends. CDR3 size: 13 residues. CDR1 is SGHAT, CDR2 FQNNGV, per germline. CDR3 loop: CASSLDNRDRAFF. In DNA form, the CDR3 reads TGTGCCAGCAGCTTAGACAACCGGGACCGGGCTTTCTTT.

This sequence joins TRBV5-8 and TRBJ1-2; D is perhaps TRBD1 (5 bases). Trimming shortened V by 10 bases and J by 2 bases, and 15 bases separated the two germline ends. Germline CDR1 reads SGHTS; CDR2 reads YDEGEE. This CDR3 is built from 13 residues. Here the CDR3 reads CAGQGPRNYGYTF. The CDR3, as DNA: TGTGCCGGCCAGGGACCGAGGAACTATGGCTACACCTTC.

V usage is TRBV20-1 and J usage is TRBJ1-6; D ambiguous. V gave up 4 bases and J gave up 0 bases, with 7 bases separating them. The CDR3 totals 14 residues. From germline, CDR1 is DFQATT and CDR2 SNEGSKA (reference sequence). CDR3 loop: CSAIRSSYNSPLHF. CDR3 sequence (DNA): TGCAGTGCTATTAGGAGCTCCTATAATTCACCCCTCCACTTT.

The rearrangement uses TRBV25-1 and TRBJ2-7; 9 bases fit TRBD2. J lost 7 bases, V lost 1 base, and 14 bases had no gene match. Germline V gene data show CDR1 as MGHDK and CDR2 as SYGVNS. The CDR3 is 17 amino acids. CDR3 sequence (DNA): TGTGCCAGCAGTGAATGGGCTAGCGGGGTCCCCTACAATGAGCAGTACTTC. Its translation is CASSEWASGVPYNEQYF.

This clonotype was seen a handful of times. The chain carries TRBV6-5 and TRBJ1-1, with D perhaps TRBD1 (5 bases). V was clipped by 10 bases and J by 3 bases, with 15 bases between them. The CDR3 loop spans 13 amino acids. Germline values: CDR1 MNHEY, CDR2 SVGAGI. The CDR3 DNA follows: TGTGCCACCATCCAAGGGGTGGACACTGAAGCTTTCTTT. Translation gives CATIQGVDTEAFF.

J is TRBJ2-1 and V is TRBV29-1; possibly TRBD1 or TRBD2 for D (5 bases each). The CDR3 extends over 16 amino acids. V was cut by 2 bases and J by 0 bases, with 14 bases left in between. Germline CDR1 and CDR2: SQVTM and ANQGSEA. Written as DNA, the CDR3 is TGCAGCGTTGAAAAAGGGGAGACGAGCTCCTACAATGAGCAGTTCTTC. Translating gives CSVEKGETSSYNEQFF.

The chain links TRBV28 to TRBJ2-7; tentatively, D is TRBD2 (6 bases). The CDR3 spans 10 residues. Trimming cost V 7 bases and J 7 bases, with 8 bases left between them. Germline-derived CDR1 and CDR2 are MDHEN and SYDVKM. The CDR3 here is CASTGREQYF. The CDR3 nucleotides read TGTGCCAGCACCGGGAGAGAGCAGTACTTC.

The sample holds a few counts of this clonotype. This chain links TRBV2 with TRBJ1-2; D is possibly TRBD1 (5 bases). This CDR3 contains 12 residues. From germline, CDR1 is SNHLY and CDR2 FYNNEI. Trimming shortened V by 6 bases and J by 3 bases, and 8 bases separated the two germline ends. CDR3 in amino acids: CASRTTDYGYTF. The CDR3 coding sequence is TGTGCCAGCAGAACGACAGACTATGGCTACACCTTC.

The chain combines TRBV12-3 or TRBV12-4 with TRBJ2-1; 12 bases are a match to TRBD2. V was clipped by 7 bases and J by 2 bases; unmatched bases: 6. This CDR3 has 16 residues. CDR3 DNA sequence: TGTGCCAGCACCTTGACTAGCGGGAGTCCCTACAATGAGCAGTTCTTC. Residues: CASTLTSGSPYNEQFF.

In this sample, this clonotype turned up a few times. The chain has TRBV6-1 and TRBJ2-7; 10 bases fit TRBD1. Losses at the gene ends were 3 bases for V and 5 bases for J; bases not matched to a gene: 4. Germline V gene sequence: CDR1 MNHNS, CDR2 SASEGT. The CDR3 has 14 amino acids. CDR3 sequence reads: CASSDPGTGDEQYF. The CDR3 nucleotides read TGTGCCAGCAGTGATCCCGGGACAGGGGACGAGCAGTACTTC.